Below, 10 T cell receptor beta chains from the same sample are listed, as sequenced in a study of blood T cell repertoires in COVID-19. TCRdb's table, derived via immunoSEQ multiplex PCR, lists solely in-frame clones and lacks some. In the table there are 200,000 to 250,000 clones, 75% to 90% of which are singletons. The source material was PBMCs or T cells enriched from blood (not recorded which). These receptor sequences come from a woman younger than 45 who had been exposed to COVID-19.

V usage is TRBV3-1 (or the pseudogene TRBV3-2) and J usage is TRBJ2-1; 9 nucleotides align to TRBD1. Germline CDR1 reads LGHDT; CDR2 reads YNNKEL (reference sequence). The CDR3 is 16 amino acids. Trimming took 5 bases from V and 7 from J; bases not matched to a gene: 12. The chain's CDR3 is CASSYYRGLSGNEQFF. Here the CDR3 DNA reads TGTGCCAGCAGCTACTACAGGGGGCTCAGCGGTAATGAGCAGTTCTTC.

CDR3 sequence (DNA): TGTGCCAGCAATCCGACAGTGAACACTGAAGCTTTCTTT. It translates to CASNPTVNTEAFF. This chain uses TRBV28 with TRBJ1-1; a weak D match, TRBD1 (5 bases). Germline assignment: CDR1 MDHEN and CDR2 SYDVKM. The CDR3 is 13 amino acids. Trimming stripped 7 bases from V and 0 bases from J, with 9 bases between.

This chain connects TRBV6-2 or TRBV6-3 to TRBJ2-1; 8 bases line up with TRBD2. Germline V gene lookup returns CDR1 MNHEY and CDR2 SVGEGT. The CDR3 contains 14 residues. J was trimmed by 1 base and V by 5 bases; bases with no gene match: 1. CDR3 amino acids: CASSSGRSYNEQFF. In DNA form, the CDR3 reads TGTGCCAGCAGTAGCGGGAGATCCTACAATGAGCAGTTCTTC.

CDR3 nucleotides: TGTGCCAGCAGATTATGGAGAAGCACAGATACGCAGTATTTT. It translates to CASRLWRSTDTQYF. The rearrangement uses TRBV2 and TRBJ2-3; D is uncertain. CDR3 length: 14 residues. CDR1 is SNHLY and CDR2 is FYNNEI in the germline V gene. The V gene lost 6 bases and the J gene lost 0 bases, with 10 bases spanning the gap.

This rearrangement joins TRBV7-9 to TRBJ1-5; no reliable D call. Per the germline V gene, CDR1 is SEHNR and CDR2 is FQNEAQ (reference sequence). V was pared by 5 bases and J by 9 bases, with 11 bases between. The CDR3 consists of 12 residues. The CDR3 DNA follows: TGTGCCAGCAGCGCCTTACGGGGGCCCCAGCATTTT. Its protein product is CASSALRGPQHF.

This rearrangement joins TRBV7-2 to TRBJ2-1; no clear D gene. With 5 bases removed from V and 0 bases from J, the gap between germline ends came to 17 bases. CDR1 and CDR2 (germline): SGHTA, FQGNSA. This CDR3 is built from 17 residues. The CDR3 DNA is TGTGCCAGCAGCACCCGGATGGGTCGGAGCTCCTACAATGAGCAGTTCTTC. It is translated as CASSTRMGRSSYNEQFF.

This chain links TRBV10-3 with TRBJ1-1; D perhaps matches TRBD1 (6 bases). CDR1 and CDR2 from the germline V gene are ENHRY and SYGVKD. This CDR3 is built from 15 residues. The V end lost 5 bases, the J end lost 1 base, and 14 bases lay between the germline ends. The CDR3: CAISNIGGANTEAFF. CDR3 in DNA: TGTGCCATCAGTAACATTGGGGGGGCGAACACTGAAGCTTTCTTT.

The chain uses TRBV2 and TRBJ1-5; the match to TRBD1 covers 9 bases. Germline CDR1 and CDR2: SNHLY and FYNNEI. This CDR3 is built from 13 residues. The V gene end was trimmed by 6 bases and the J gene end by 8 bases; junction bases not matched to a gene: 5. CDR3 nucleotides: TGTGCCAGCAGCCAAACAGGGGGCAAGCCCCAGCATTTT. It translates to CASSQTGGKPQHF.

The gene calls are TRBV15 and TRBJ2-3; 11 nucleotides match TRBD2. Trimming cost V 2 bases and J 10 bases; bases outside gene matches: 20. CDR1 and CDR2 (germline): LNHNV, YYDKDF (reference sequence). The CDR3 contains 19 residues. The CDR3 DNA reads as TGTGCCACCAGCAGACAAAATTTGGGGACTAGCGGATTACTGGTTGCGCAGTATTTT. Residues: CATSRQNLGTSGLLVAQYF.

The chain is built from TRBV5-5 and TRBJ1-4; possible D gene TRBD1, 5 bases. This CDR3 contains 13 residues. The germline CDR1 and CDR2 sequences are SGHKS and YYEKEE (reference sequence). V shed 2 bases and J shed 8 bases, with 10 bases lying between them. The CDR3 DNA reads as TGTGCCAGCAGCTTCAGGGTTTACGAAAAACTGTTTTTT. Amino acids: CASSFRVYEKLFF. The full variable domain, its missing parts supplied by reference TRBV5-5 and TRBJ1-4, is DAGVTQSPTHLIKTRGQQVTLRCSPISGHKSVSWYQQVLGQGPQFIFQYYEKEERGRGNFPDRFSARQFPNYSSELNVNALLLGDSALYLCASSFRVYEKLFFGSGTQLSVL.